These 12 T cell receptor beta chains share one sample of origin, sequenced in a study of cytotoxic CD8 clonotypes in ibrutinib-treated CLL. Some clones are missing from TCRdb's copy, which holds only in-frame ones; the method was immunoSEQ multiplex PCR. The sample holds some 310,000 clones; 80% are singletons and the top ten take approximately 7%. The sequences come from PBMCs, collected before ibrutinib treatment. Receptors were obtained from a human donor with chronic lymphocytic leukemia.

This clone was counted a single time. The rearrangement links TRBV7-7 to TRBJ2-2; 9 bases match TRBD1. CDR1 is SSHAT, CDR2 FNYEAQ, per germline (reference sequence). CDR3 length: 13 amino acids. The CDR3: CAVGQGLSGELFF. The CDR3 DNA reads as TGTGCTGTTGGACAGGGGTTATCCGGGGAGCTGTTTTTT.

This sequence joins TRBV27 and TRBJ2-3; D unclear. Looked up from germline, CDR1 is MNHEY and CDR2 is SMNVEV (reference sequence). V lost 4 bases, J lost 9 bases, and 11 bases lay in between. This CDR3 comprises 12 residues. The CDR3: CASSSRTGTQYF. For the CDR3, the DNA is TGTGCCAGCAGTTCCCGGACGGGCACGCAGTATTTT.

This clone was seen once. The chain couples TRBV15 to TRBJ1-3, with unresolved D. The CDR3 has 17 residues. The ends were cut back, 1 base at V and 0 bases at J, with 13 bases in the middle. Germline V gene sequence: CDR1 LNHNV, CDR2 YYDKDF (reference sequence). DNA of the CDR3: TGTGCCACCAGCAGAGGAGAGGGTCTAGTCTCTGGAAACACCATATATTTT. Encoded protein: CATSRGEGLVSGNTIYF. Looking up the rest from reference TRBV15 and TRBJ1-3 gives the full variable domain: DAMVIQNPRYQVTQFGKPVTLSCSQTLNHNVMYWYQQKSSQAPKLLFHYYDKDFNNEADTPDNFQSRRPNTSFCFLDIRSPGLGDTAMYLCATSRGEGLVSGNTIYFGEGSWLTVV.

V usage is TRBV7-2 and J usage is TRBJ1-5, with D unclear. Germline loops: CDR1 SGHTA, CDR2 FQGNSA. V was clipped by 2 bases and J by 6 bases, with 11 bases between them. The CDR3 is made up of 14 amino acids. This CDR3 reads CASSLTAGVQPQHF. Written as DNA, the CDR3 is TGTGCCAGCAGCTTAACGGCCGGGGTTCAGCCCCAGCATTTT.

This clone was observed once. The CDR3 loop is CASSSKTSGRLYNEQFF. The CDR3, as DNA: TGTGCCAGCAGCTCAAAGACTAGCGGGAGATTGTACAATGAGCAGTTCTTC. This chain links TRBV9 with TRBJ2-1, with 12 bases matching TRBD2. V was pared by 4 bases and J by 4 bases, with 9 bases of the junction left unmatched. The CDR3 has 17 residues. CDR1 and CDR2 from the germline V gene are SGDLS and YYNGEE.

This clone has more than one count but fewer than ten. The chain uses TRBV27 and TRBJ2-7; D unclear. Per the germline V gene, CDR1 is MNHEY and CDR2 is SMNVEV (reference sequence). V lost 6 bases to trimming and J lost 6 bases, with 3 bases between them. The CDR3 runs to 9 residues. CDR3 DNA: TGTGCCAGCAGCCCCGAGCAGTACTTC. Translation gives CASSPEQYF.

This sequence joins TRBV13 and TRBJ1-5; 9 bases agree with TRBD1. From germline, CDR1 is PRHDT and CDR2 FYEKMQ (reference sequence). The J segment lost 5 bases and the V segment lost 3 bases, leaving 2 bases of the junction unmatched. The CDR3 contains 14 residues. The chain's CDR3 is CASSFRQGDQPQHF. In nucleotides, the CDR3 is TGTGCCAGCAGCTTTCGACAGGGGGATCAGCCCCAGCATTTT.

The chain recombines TRBV11-2 with TRBJ1-1, with D unclear. Trimming shortened V by 4 bases and J by 0 bases, and 3 bases separated the two germline ends. Germline assignment: CDR1 SGHAT and CDR2 FQNNGV. The CDR3 sequence is 12 residues long. As DNA, the CDR3 is TGTGCCAGCAGCTGGGTGAACACTGAAGCTTTCTTT. It specifies CASSWVNTEAFF.

CDR3 sequence (DNA): TGTGCCAGCAGCCACGACCGAGCCAAAAACATTCAGTACTTC. This sequence encodes CASSHDRAKNIQYF. This chain joins TRBV7-6 and TRBJ2-4; no reliable D call. CDR1 and CDR2 (germline): SGHVS, FNYEAQ. Deletions cut 5 bases from V and 0 bases from J, with 8 bases between. CDR3 size: 14 residues.

The chain has TRBV28 and TRBJ2-5; TRBD1 matches 7 bases. This CDR3 contains 15 residues. With V trimmed by 5 bases and J by 1 base, 7 bases remained unmatched. CDR1 and CDR2 (germline): MDHEN, SYDVKM. The CDR3 sequence: CASSPFGDSQETQYF. DNA of the CDR3: TGTGCCAGCAGTCCGTTTGGGGACAGCCAAGAGACCCAGTACTTC. Filled out from reference TRBV28 and TRBJ2-5, the complete variable domain reads DVKVTQSSRYLVKRTGEKVFLECVQDMDHENMFWYRQDPGLGLRLIYFSYDVKMKEKGDIPEGYSVSREKKERFSLILESASTNQTSMYLCASSPFGDSQETQYFGPGTRLLVL.

Notes on this clone: At the DNA level, this CDR3 is encoded by other sequences in the same sample as well. CDR3 region: CASRVTSGQETQYF. The CDR3 bases are TGTGCCAGCAGAGTCACTAGCGGACAAGAGACCCAGTACTTC. This chain uses TRBV2 with TRBJ2-5, with 8 bases matching TRBD2. V shed 6 bases, J shed 2 bases, and the junction held 5 bases outside the gene matches. The germline V gene encodes CDR1 SNHLY and CDR2 FYNNEI. This CDR3 contains 14 residues.

The rearrangement uses TRBV5-1 and TRBJ2-3; 7 positions agree with TRBD2. Germline V gene lookup returns CDR1 SGHRS and CDR2 YFSETQ. Trimming removed 4 bases from V and 0 bases from J; junction bases left unmatched: 5. The CDR3 spans 15 residues. CDR3 sequence reads: CASSPSAGSTDTQYF. The CDR3 DNA sequence: TGCGCCAGCAGCCCCTCAGCGGGGAGCACAGATACGCAGTATTTT.